These T cell receptor beta chains were read from a single sample in a study of cytomegalovirus exposure and HLA in healthy donors. Some clones are missing from TCRdb's copy, which holds only in-frame ones; the method was immunoSEQ multiplex PCR. Of 45,000 to 55,000 clones listed, around three quarters are singletons. The sample taken for sequencing was PBMCs. These receptors originate from a man aged 25 to 45 in good health and CMV-seropositive. Each CDR3 is given with its conserved first and last residue. A D gene is named only where the DNA matches it firmly. Clone size is not always given. Where it is, it says once, few, many or a class for expanded clones.

clone_size,v_call,d_call,j_call,cdr3_aa,cdr3_nt
NA,TRBV7-9,TRBD2,TRBJ2-3,CASSLEGEAAGGDTQYF,TGTGCCAGCAGCTTAGAGGGCGAGGCAGCGGGAGGGGATACGCAGTATTTT
NA,TRBV27,TRBD1,TRBJ1-1,CASSLNRGGTEAFF,TGTGCCAGCAGTCTTAACAGGGGAGGCACTGAAGCTTTCTTT
NA,TRBV5-1,NA,TRBJ1-6,CASSPFTRGFGNSPLHF,TGCGCCAGCAGCCCATTTACTAGGGGGTTTGGGAATTCACCCCTCCACTTT
NA,TRBV15,TRBD2,TRBJ2-3,CATSSVLAGGAFTQYF,TGTGCCACCAGCAGTGTACTAGCGGGGGGAGCCTTTACGCAGTATTTT
NA,TRBV2,NA,TRBJ1-2,CASSEYETGAYGYTF,TGTGCCAGCAGTGAATACGAGACAGGAGCCTATGGCTACACCTTC
NA,TRBV6-7,NA,TRBJ1-5,CASSRGASNQPQHF,TGTGCCAGCAGTCGGGGGGCTAGCAATCAGCCCCAGCATTTT
few,TRBV6-5,NA,TRBJ1-4,CASRPTGALELFF,TGTGCCAGCAGACCTACGGGAGCGCTGGAACTGTTTTTT
few,TRBV7-9,NA,TRBJ2-5,CASQGGPWVETQYF,TGTGCCAGCCAGGGGGGACCCTGGGTGGAGACCCAGTACTTC
NA,TRBV4-1,NA,TRBJ1-6,CASSQGVVEALAPYNSPLHF,TGCGCCAGCAGCCAAGGCGTCGTGGAGGCTCTCGCGCCCTATAATTCACCCCTCCACTTT
NA,TRBV7-2,NA,TRBJ1-4,CASSLEGGASEKLFF,TGTGCCAGCAGCTTAGAGGGGGGGGCTAGTGAAAAACTGTTTTTT
once,TRBV5-1,TRBD2,TRBJ2-3,CASSLSGGNLDTQYF,TGCGCCAGCAGCCTTAGCGGGGGGAATCTCGATACGCAGTATTTT
NA,TRBV7-9,NA,TRBJ2-2,CASSLKGRDTGELFF,TGTGCCAGCAGCTTAAAAGGCAGGGACACCGGGGAGCTGTTTTTT
NA,TRBV5-1,TRBD1,TRBJ2-7,CASSFRTGFSYEQYF,TGCGCCAGCAGCTTTAGGACAGGGTTCTCCTACGAGCAGTACTTC
NA,TRBV4-1,NA,TRBJ2-2,CASSPGSVELALPGELFF,TGCGCCAGCAGCCCCGGCTCCGTTGAGCTAGCCCTCCCCGGGGAGCTGTTTTTT
NA,TRBV1,NA,TRBJ2-3,CTSSQSGMTGTDTQYF,TGCACCAGCAGCCAGTCGGGGATGACGGGCACAGATACGCAGTATTTT
few,TRBV2,TRBD1,TRBJ2-7,CATQGQGHYEQYF,TGTGCCACCCAGGGACAGGGTCACTACGAGCAGTACTTC
NA,TRBV7-9,TRBD2,TRBJ2-1,CASRLAGYNEQFF,TGTGCCAGCAGACTAGCGGGGTACAATGAGCAGTTCTTC
NA,TRBV6-4,TRBD1,TRBJ1-6,CASSDSSRGRSPLHF,TGTGCCAGCAGTGACTCGAGCAGGGGGCGGTCACCCCTCCACTTT
once,TRBV6-5,TRBD1,TRBJ1-6,CASSLTGDYNSPLHF,TGTGCCAGCAGTTTGACAGGGGATTATAATTCACCCCTCCACTTT
once,TRBV23-1,NA,TRBJ2-3,CASSQDPQGQGFASTDTQYF,TGCGCCAGCAGTCAAGACCCCCAGGGGCAAGGATTCGCTAGCACAGATACGCAGTATTTT
NA,TRBV7-2,NA,TRBJ2-6,CASSLVAGYSGANVLTF,TGTGCCAGCAGCTTAGTGGCAGGGTACTCTGGGGCCAACGTCCTGACTTTC
NA,TRBV27,TRBD1,TRBJ1-5,CASSSVQGNQPQHF,TGTGCCAGCAGTTCGGTACAGGGGAATCAGCCCCAGCATTTT
NA,TRBV28,TRBD2,TRBJ2-3,CASSPTPESGPWGGTQYF,TGTGCCAGCAGTCCGACCCCAGAGAGCGGCCCTTGGGGGGGTACGCAGTATTTT
NA,TRBV6-5,TRBD1,TRBJ1-2,CASSYAGQALPGYTF,TGTGCCAGCAGTTACGCGGGACAGGCTCTCCCAGGCTACACCTTC
once,TRBV7-7,TRBD2,TRBJ2-2,CASSNRLAGTTGELFF,TGTGCCAGCAGCAACAGACTAGCGGGGACAACCGGGGAGCTGTTTTTT
once,TRBV9,NA,TRBJ2-5,CASSVEFPETQYF,TGTGCCAGCAGCGTAGAATTCCCGGAGACCCAGTACTTC
NA,TRBV5-1,NA,TRBJ1-1,CASSQQGTEAFF,TGCGCCAGCAGTCAGCAGGGCACTGAAGCTTTCTTT
NA,TRBV29-1,TRBD1,TRBJ1-4,CSVRADNRGAEKLFF,TGCAGCGTCCGAGCGGACAACAGGGGGGCGGAAAAACTGTTTTTT
NA,TRBV27,NA,TRBJ2-5,CASRGQNGGYQETQYF,TGTGCCAGCAGAGGTCAAAACGGAGGGTACCAAGAGACCCAGTACTTC
NA,TRBV29-1,NA,TRBJ1-2,CSVEREQGLTVYGYTF,TGCAGCGTTGAACGGGAACAGGGTCTCACGGTCTATGGCTACACCTTC
NA,TRBV5-1,TRBD1,TRBJ1-5,CASSRTGGKDQPQHF,TGCGCCAGCAGCAGGACAGGGGGCAAGGATCAGCCCCAGCATTTT
NA,TRBV14,NA,TRBJ2-1,CASSQDAGLLYNEQFF,TGTGCCAGCAGCCAAGATGCGGGACTCCTCTACAATGAGCAGTTCTTC